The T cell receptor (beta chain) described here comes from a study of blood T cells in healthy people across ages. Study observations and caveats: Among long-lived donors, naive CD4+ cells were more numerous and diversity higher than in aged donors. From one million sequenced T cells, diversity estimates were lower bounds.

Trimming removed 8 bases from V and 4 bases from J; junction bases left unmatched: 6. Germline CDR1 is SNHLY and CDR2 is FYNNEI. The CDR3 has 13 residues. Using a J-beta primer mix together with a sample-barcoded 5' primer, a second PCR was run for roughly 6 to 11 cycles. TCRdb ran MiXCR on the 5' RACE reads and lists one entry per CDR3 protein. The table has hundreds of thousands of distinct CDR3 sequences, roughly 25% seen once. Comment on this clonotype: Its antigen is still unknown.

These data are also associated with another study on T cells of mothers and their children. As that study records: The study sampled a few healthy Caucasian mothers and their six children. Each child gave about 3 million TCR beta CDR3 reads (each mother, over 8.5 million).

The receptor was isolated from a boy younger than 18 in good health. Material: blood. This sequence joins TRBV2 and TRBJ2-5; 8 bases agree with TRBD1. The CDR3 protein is CASGPGTGETQYF. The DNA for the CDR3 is TGTGCCAGCGGACCGGGGACAGGAGAGACCCAGTACTTC.